This TCR beta chain was sequenced during a study of CD8 T cells in ankylosing spondylitis. Quantitative 5'-RACE was performed with molecular barcodes, and it yielded the TCR beta libraries. TCRdb analysed the 5' RACE reads with MiXCR anew, one entry per CDR3 protein. The table has 500,000 to 650,000 distinct CDR3 sequences, approximately 5.3% seen once. The sample holds many counts of this clonotype. Its antigen remains unknown. The germline V gene encodes CDR1 MNHEY and CDR2 SVGAGI. The CDR3 spans 13 residues. V lost 0 bases and J 11 bases, leaving 13 bases between the germline ends. Overall study findings and caveats: Significant enrichment of disease-linked clones was reported in matched ankylosing spondylitis synovial fluid. A motif in TCR beta, a set of 8 or 9 highly homologous variants, appeared characteristic of ankylosing spondylitis blood. Earlier studies detected some motif variants in reactive arthritis synovial fluid and blood.

The J gene is TRBJ1-1, the V gene TRBV6-5; D unclear. This TCR came from a male donor with ankylosing spondylitis. Sequenced input: blood, either unsorted or a sorted T cell fraction (not recorded which). For the CDR3, the DNA is TGTGCCAGCAGTTACTCGCAGCGAGGCAACGCTTTCTTT. It is translated as CASSYSQRGNAFF.